This passage covers 30 T cell receptor beta chains from one sample sequenced in a study of patients and donors after allogeneic stem cell transplantation. Each CDR3 protein gets one entry after TCRdb re-called the RT-PCR reads with MiXCR. Here the sample spans roughly 200,000 distinct CDR3 sequences, roughly 38% being singletons. The sequencing input was blood, either unsorted or a sorted T cell fraction (not recorded which). These receptor sequences come from a human donor who was either an allogeneic HSCT recipient or a stem cell or donor lymphocyte infusion donor (not recorded which). It is not recorded whose cells these are; they may come from a transplant donor.

The chain employs TRBV5-1 and TRBJ1-5; D remains ambiguous. This CDR3 comprises 16 residues. Germline V gives CDR1 SGHRS, CDR2 YFSETQ. V lost 1 base to trimming and J lost 2 bases, with 13 bases between them. The CDR3 is CASSLSPLRGNQPQHF. The CDR3 nucleotides read TGCGCCAGCAGCTTGAGTCCACTTAGAGGCAATCAGCCCCAGCATTTT.

This chain joins TRBV20-1 and TRBJ1-1, with D possibly matching TRBD1 (5 bases). The CDR3 has 10 residues. CDR1 and CDR2 from the germline V gene are DFQATT and SNEGSKA (reference sequence). Here the CDR3 DNA reads TGCAGGGACGCGAGGGGTGAAGCTTTCTTT. This encodes CRDARGEAFF.

This rearrangement joins TRBV18 to TRBJ1-1; D uncertain. V lost 0 bases, J lost 4 bases, and 9 bases lay in between. Germline V gives CDR1 KGHSH, CDR2 LQKENI. This CDR3 spans 14 amino acids. CDR3 sequence (DNA): TGTGCCAGCTCACCACCGGTGCGGATCACTGAAGCTTTCTTT. It encodes CASSPPVRITEAFF.

There are a few counts of this clonotype. The chain combines TRBV9 with TRBJ2-3; 7 bases fit TRBD1. Germline CDR1 and CDR2: SGDLS and YYNGEE. The CDR3 totals 15 residues. V lost 0 bases to trimming and J lost 6 bases; unmatched junction nucleotides: 7. For the CDR3, the DNA is TGTGCCAGCAGCGTAGGAGAGGGGGCCTGGGATACGCAGTATTTT. Its translation is CASSVGEGAWDTQYF. Complete variable domain (other parts from reference TRBV9 and TRBJ2-3): DSGVTQTPKHLITATGQRVTLRCSPRSGDLSVYWYQQSLDQGLQFLIQYYNGEERAKGNILERFSAQQFPDLHSELNLSSLELGDSALYFCASSVGEGAWDTQYFGPGTRLTVL.

The chain combines TRBV29-1 with TRBJ1-1, with 11 bases matching TRBD1. The trim removed 0 bases at V and 5 bases at J, leaving 11 bases unmatched. The length of the CDR3 is 17 residues. In germline, CDR1 is SQVTM, CDR2 ANQGSEA. The CDR3, as DNA: TGCAGCGTTGAAGAGTTTGGACAGGGGGCTCGAGGGACTGAAGCTTTCTTT. It encodes CSVEEFGQGARGTEAFF.

The chain uses TRBV5-1 and TRBJ2-7, with a possible D match to TRBD2 (5 bases). V gave up 3 bases and J gave up 3 bases, with 19 bases separating them. This CDR3 spans 16 amino acids. The germline V gene has CDR1 SGHRS and CDR2 YFSETQ. For the CDR3, the DNA is TGCGCCAGCAGCTGGGGAGCGGACGCCACCCACTACGAGCAGTACTTC. Translation gives CASSWGADATHYEQYF.

This clonotype was picked up a small number of times. J is TRBJ1-1 and V is TRBV5-1, with D uncertain. Trimming stripped 0 bases from V and 0 bases from J, with 9 bases between. This CDR3 is built from 15 residues. Germline V gene sequence: CDR1 SGHRS, CDR2 YFSETQ. The CDR3 loop is CASSLGSQLNTEAFF. Written as DNA, the CDR3 is TGCGCCAGCAGCTTGGGTAGCCAGTTGAACACTGAAGCTTTCTTT.

This clonotype was counted only a few times. The chain couples TRBV4-1 to TRBJ1-2; D perhaps matches TRBD1 (5 bases). The ends were cut back, 8 bases at V and 8 bases at J, with 18 bases in the middle. This CDR3 is built from 13 residues. The V gene's germline CDR1 is MGHRA and CDR2 YSYEKL. The CDR3 sequence: CASSRRAGFGYTF. In DNA form, the CDR3 reads TGCGCCAGCTCAAGAAGGGCAGGGTTCGGCTACACCTTC.

The CDR3 sequence is CASSLGDRRHTEAFF. The CDR3 DNA sequence: TGTGCCAGCAGCTTAGGAGACAGGCGACACACTGAAGCTTTCTTT. V is TRBV7-9 and J is TRBJ1-1, with a weak D call TRBD1 (6 bases). Between the trimmed V and J ends, which lost 1 base and 3 bases, there was a span of 12 bases. CDR1 is SEHNR and CDR2 is FQNEAQ in the germline V gene (reference sequence). The CDR3 runs to 15 residues.

The chain joins TRBV29-1 to TRBJ2-5; no reliable D call. Germline V gene lookup returns CDR1 SQVTM and CDR2 ANQGSEA. CDR3 length equals 12 residues. V gave up 0 bases and J gave up 5 bases, with 7 bases separating them. The CDR3 sequence: CSVEDDLETQYF. CDR3 nucleotides: TGCAGCGTTGAAGATGATCTCGAGACCCAGTACTTC.

V and J are TRBV10-2 and TRBJ2-2; D gene ambiguous. Germline assignment: CDR1 WSHSY and CDR2 SAAADI. V was cut by 6 bases and J by 5 bases, with 4 bases left in between. The CDR3 runs to 11 residues. The CDR3 coding sequence is TGCGCCAGCAGAGATACCGGGGAGCTGTTTTTT. Translated, it gives CASRDTGELFF.

The rearrangement uses TRBV6-1 and TRBJ1-1; 8 bases map to TRBD1. This CDR3 has 12 amino acids. CDR1 is MNHNS, CDR2 SASEGT, per germline. Trimming took 10 bases from V and 4 from J; bases not matched to a gene: 5. This chain's CDR3 is CATRTGSTEAFF. The CDR3 nucleotides read TGTGCCACACGGACAGGGAGCACTGAAGCTTTCTTT.

The sample holds a few counts of this clonotype. The V call is TRBV2, the J call TRBJ1-1; D not resolved. V gave up 4 bases and J gave up 11 bases, with 17 bases separating them. This CDR3 is built from 13 residues. From germline, CDR1 is SNHLY and CDR2 FYNNEI. Here the CDR3 DNA reads TGTGCCAGCAGTGTTGAGGCAGTAAATGGGGCTTTCTTT. Translating it yields CASSVEAVNGAFF.

This clonotype was found a few times. The chain joins TRBV6-5 to TRBJ1-3, with unresolved D. Trimming stripped 8 bases from V and 7 bases from J, with 15 bases between. Germline CDR1 and CDR2: MNHEY and SVGAGI. This CDR3 has 13 residues. The CDR3 reads CASWKPQGNTIYF. The CDR3 DNA sequence: TGTGCCAGCTGGAAGCCTCAAGGGAACACCATATATTTT.

The rearrangement links TRBV28 to TRBJ1-2; D remains unclear. The CDR3 is 12 amino acids. Germline V gene sequence: CDR1 MDHEN, CDR2 SYDVKM. V lost 3 bases and J 5 bases, leaving 7 bases between the germline ends. As DNA, the CDR3 is TGTGCCAGCAGTTTCTCAGTTTATGGCTACACCTTC. Translation: CASSFSVYGYTF.

The chain is built from TRBV5-5 and TRBJ2-2, with D perhaps matching TRBD1 (6 bases). CDR1 is SGHKS and CDR2 is YYEKEE in the germline V gene (reference sequence). Deletions cut 5 bases from V and 7 bases from J, with 21 bases between. This CDR3 region has 16 residues. The CDR3 sequence: CASRLTYRASNGELFF. The CDR3 coding sequence is TGTGCCAGCAGGTTGACTTACAGGGCATCTAACGGGGAGCTGTTTTTT.

The chain links TRBV4-1 to TRBJ1-1; D may be TRBD1 (5 bases). CDR1 MGHRA and CDR2 YSYEKL come from the germline V gene. V gave up 0 bases and J gave up 10 bases, with 24 bases separating them. CDR3 size: 17 residues. The CDR3 sequence: CASSQDGRPGTRPGAFF. The DNA of the CDR3 is TGCGCCAGCAGCCAAGATGGAAGACCCGGGACGAGGCCCGGAGCTTTCTTT.

In this sample, this clonotype turned up once. The chain couples TRBV7-2 to TRBJ1-3; D remains ambiguous. Trimming removed 3 bases at V and 3 bases at J, with 12 bases between. The CDR3 covers 15 residues. Germline assignment: CDR1 SGHTA and CDR2 FQGNSA. CDR3 sequence: CASSFSPEVGNTIYF. The DNA of the CDR3 is TGTGCCAGCAGCTTTTCTCCAGAGGTTGGAAACACCATATATTTT.

The V and J genes are TRBV12-3 or TRBV12-4 and TRBJ1-4; D call uncertain. This CDR3 region has 13 residues. Trimming shortened V by 10 bases and J by 2 bases, and 11 bases separated the two germline ends. CDR3 residues: CATRGGTNEKLFF. In DNA form, the CDR3 reads TGTGCCACTAGAGGTGGGACTAATGAAAAACTGTTTTTT.

The V gene is TRBV5-1, the J gene TRBJ1-2; unclear D gene. The V end was cut by 3 bases, the J end by 2 bases, with 8 bases between. CDR1 SGHRS and CDR2 YFSETQ come from the germline V gene. The CDR3 is 13 residues long. Here the CDR3 DNA reads TGCGCCAGCAGCTCAAAACCCAACTATGGCTACACCTTC. The encoded protein is CASSSKPNYGYTF.

CDR3 sequence: CASSVGLSGRGYNQPQHF. The CDR3 nucleotides read TGTGCCAGCAGTGTCGGTCTAAGTGGCAGGGGATACAATCAGCCCCAGCATTTT. This chain connects TRBV2 to TRBJ1-5, with D possibly matching TRBD1 (6 bases). Germline V gene sequence: CDR1 SNHLY, CDR2 FYNNEI. This CDR3 comprises 18 residues. The V end lost 4 bases, the J end lost 3 bases, and 22 bases lay between the germline ends.

There are a few counts of this clonotype. The gene calls are TRBV7-8 and TRBJ1-2, with a possible D match to TRBD1 (6 bases). With 1 base removed from V and 7 bases from J, the gap between germline ends came to 7 bases. Germline V gives CDR1 SGHVS, CDR2 FQNEAQ. The CDR3 is 12 residues long. In DNA form, the CDR3 reads TGTGCCAGCAGCTTAGGGACAGTTGGCTACACCTTC. Its protein product is CASSLGTVGYTF.

This chain links TRBV20-1 with TRBJ1-1; D gene uncertain. Per the germline V gene, CDR1 is DFQATT and CDR2 is SNEGSKA (reference sequence). The V end was cut by 6 bases, the J end by 3 bases, with 11 bases between. CDR3 length equals 12 residues. The CDR3 DNA reads as TGCAGTGCCAGTCGAGGCCACACTGAAGCTTTCTTT. It yields the protein CSASRGHTEAFF.

This clonotype turned up a few times. This chain uses TRBV20-1 with TRBJ1-1; D remains ambiguous. Between the trimmed V and J ends, which lost 3 bases and 0 bases, there was a span of 8 bases. The CDR3 sequence is 13 residues long. CDR1 and CDR2 from the germline V gene are DFQATT and SNEGSKA (reference sequence). The CDR3 here is CSASEQVNTEAFF. The CDR3 DNA sequence: TGCAGTGCTAGCGAGCAGGTGAACACTGAAGCTTTCTTT.

DNA of the CDR3: TGTGCCATCAGTGTGGGACTAGCGCCCCTCAATGAGCAGTTCTTC. Translation: CAISVGLAPLNEQFF. V is TRBV10-3 and J is TRBJ2-1; TRBD2 matches 10 bases. This CDR3 spans 15 amino acids. The germline V gene has CDR1 ENHRY and CDR2 SYGVKD. Trimming at V came to 4 bases and at J to 6 bases, leaving 6 bases not matched to a gene.

Written as DNA, the CDR3 is TGTGCCAGCAGCGCGGACAGGAACTATGGCTACACCTTC. This translates into CASSADRNYGYTF. V is TRBV11-1 and J is TRBJ1-2; 7 nucleotides agree with TRBD1. CDR1 is SGHAT and CDR2 is FQDESV in the germline V gene (reference sequence). The CDR3 has 13 amino acids. The V gene end was trimmed by 5 bases and the J gene end by 2 bases; junction bases not matched to a gene: 2.

This clonotype was found many times. Here the CDR3 DNA reads TGTGCCAGCAGCTTAGGGACCGGGACAGGCTTCTATAGCAATCAGCCCCAGCATTTT. This encodes CASSLGTGTGFYSNQPQHF. V usage is TRBV7-9 and J usage is TRBJ1-5, with 8 bases identical to TRBD1. V shed 1 base and J 0 bases; nucleotides not matched to a gene: 11. This CDR3 is built from 19 residues. Per the germline V gene, CDR1 is SEHNR and CDR2 is FQNEAQ (reference sequence).

This clonotype appeared a few times. This chain connects TRBV6-6 to TRBJ1-2; D may be TRBD1 (5 bases). Trimming took off 6 bases at V and 8 bases at J, with 22 bases between the two ends. CDR3 length: 15 amino acids. Per germline, CDR1 MNHNY and CDR2 SVGAGI (reference sequence). CDR3 DNA: TGTGCCAGCAGCCTTACGCCGGGGGGATTCGCGGGCTACACCTTC. The encoded protein is CASSLTPGGFAGYTF.

The genes are TRBV7-9 and TRBJ2-7; TRBD1 aligns across 8 bases. Germline V gives CDR1 SEHNR, CDR2 FQNEAQ (reference sequence). There are 14 residues in the CDR3. The ends lost 5 bases at V and 0 bases at J; junction bases unmatched: 3. CDR3 nucleotide sequence: TGTGCCAGCAGCCACGGACAGGGCTCCTACGAGCAGTACTTC. It yields the protein CASSHGQGSYEQYF.

The chain has TRBV6-2 or TRBV6-3 and TRBJ1-1, with D possibly TRBD1 on 5 matching bases. Looked up from germline, CDR1 is MNHEY and CDR2 is SVGEGT. The CDR3 totals 15 residues. V lost 7 bases to trimming and J lost 9 bases, with 24 bases between them. CDR3 coding DNA: TGTGCCAGCACCCAGAAATTATCCGGGACCGTAAAAGCTTTCTTT. Translated, it gives CASTQKLSGTVKAFF.